This is a list of T cell receptor beta chains from one sample in a study of cytotoxic CD8 clonotypes in ibrutinib-treated CLL. Only in-frame clones appear in the TCRdb table, and some are missing; sequencing was by immunoSEQ multiplex PCR. The table records about 84,000 clones, about 82% of them present only once. The source was PBMCs, collected before ibrutinib treatment. The receptors were gathered from a human donor with chronic lymphocytic leukemia. Each CDR3 is given with its conserved first and last residue. D genes are given only for firm matches.

CDR3aa: CASSPDEIYGYTF; v_gene: TRBV6-5; d_gene: -; j_gene: TRBJ1-2
CDR3aa: CASSLESSYNEQFF; v_gene: TRBV7-3; d_gene: -; j_gene: TRBJ2-1
CDR3aa: CASSVEAAKHNEQFF; v_gene: TRBV9; d_gene: -; j_gene: TRBJ2-1
CDR3aa: CASSIMGQGFGYTF; v_gene: TRBV19; d_gene: TRBD1; j_gene: TRBJ1-2
CDR3aa: CASRPLAGGRTDTQYF; v_gene: TRBV7-9; d_gene: TRBD2; j_gene: TRBJ2-3
CDR3aa: CASSQDSLGGAYEQYF; v_gene: TRBV4-2; d_gene: -; j_gene: TRBJ2-7
CDR3aa: CATSRGPGRNSNQPQHF; v_gene: TRBV15; d_gene: -; j_gene: TRBJ1-5
CDR3aa: CASSQVRVLGDGSYEQYF; v_gene: TRBV4-1; d_gene: -; j_gene: TRBJ2-7
CDR3aa: CASRGTGITDTQYF; v_gene: TRBV13; d_gene: TRBD1; j_gene: TRBJ2-3
CDR3aa: CSVASLAGVLNEQFF; v_gene: TRBV29-1; d_gene: TRBD2; j_gene: TRBJ2-1
CDR3aa: CASSVGIEEGLSNTGELFF; v_gene: TRBV9; d_gene: TRBD2; j_gene: TRBJ2-2
CDR3aa: CASSWDNSYEQYF; v_gene: TRBV5-1; d_gene: -; j_gene: TRBJ2-7
CDR3aa: CSASSRYEQYF; v_gene: TRBV20-1; d_gene: -; j_gene: TRBJ2-7
CDR3aa: CASLFGGGQFF; v_gene: TRBV25-1; d_gene: -; j_gene: TRBJ2-1
CDR3aa: CASRKTGGNMYEQYF; v_gene: TRBV14; d_gene: TRBD1; j_gene: TRBJ2-7
CDR3aa: CASSVVSGRAGLETQYF; v_gene: TRBV9; d_gene: TRBD2; j_gene: TRBJ2-5